The source of this T cell receptor beta chain is a study of T cells in Graves' hyperthyroidism and ophthalmopathy. Ten or more counts support this clonotype. The CDR3 regions of TCR beta were amplified from RNA transcripts. The TCR CDR3 first-round RT-PCR relied on the HTBI primer set. TCRdb fed the multiplex PCR reads into MiXCR, producing one record per CDR3 protein. The repertoire holds about 500,000 distinct CDR3 sequences, with 40% to 50% as singletons. The V gene's germline CDR1 is MGHDK and CDR2 SYGVNS. The CDR3 is 15 amino acids. V was clipped by 8 bases and J by 6 bases; unmatched bases: 12. The chain employs TRBV25-1 and TRBJ2-2; 7 nucleotides match TRBD1. Sequenced material: peripheral blood or thyroid tissue (not recorded which). The receptor was isolated from an adult woman with Graves' disease, either hyperthyroidism or ophthalmopathy (not recorded which). The CDR3 DNA sequence: TGTGCCAGCCGTACCCGGGACAGTCGAGCCGGGGAGCTGTTTTTT. Its protein product is CASRTRDSRAGELFF.